The sequence of this T cell receptor (beta chain) was determined in a study of PD-1 blockade in classical Hodgkin lymphoma. Study-wide points: Similar baseline diversity was found in complete responders and newly diagnosed patients.

With respect to this clone: Its specificity is unknown.

Relapse was seen in all patients after autologous stem cell transplantation, and brentuximab vedotin exposure was variable. V dropped 4 bases and J dropped 6 bases, with 16 bases sitting between them. Germline CDR1 and CDR2: SGHDT and YYEEEE. The CDR3 loop spans 15 amino acids. Profiled with immunoSEQ multiplex PCR; TCRdb holds only in-frame clones, not every one. Of 24,000 or so clones listed, around 80% are singletons. This clonotype was obtained from a human donor with classical Hodgkin lymphoma. This chain joins TRBV5-6 and TRBJ2-2, with D unclear. The sample consisted of peripheral blood mononuclear cells (PBMCs), taken before the second cycle of nivolumab. The CDR3 reads CASSRAGPLPGELFF. DNA for the CDR3: TGTGCCAGCAGCAGGGCCGGGCCCCTGCCCGGGGAGCTGTTTTTT.